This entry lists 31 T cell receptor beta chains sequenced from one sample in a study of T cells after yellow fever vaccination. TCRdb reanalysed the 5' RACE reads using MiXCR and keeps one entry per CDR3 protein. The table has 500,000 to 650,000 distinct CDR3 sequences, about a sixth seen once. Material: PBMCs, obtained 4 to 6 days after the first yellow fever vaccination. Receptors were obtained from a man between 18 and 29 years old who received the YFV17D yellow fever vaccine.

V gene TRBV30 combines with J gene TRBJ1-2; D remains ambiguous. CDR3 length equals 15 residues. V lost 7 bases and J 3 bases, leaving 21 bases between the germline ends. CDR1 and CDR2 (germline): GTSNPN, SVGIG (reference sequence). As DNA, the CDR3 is TGTGCCTTGGACGAGTCGCTGGCCCGATACTATGGCTACACCTTC. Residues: CALDESLARYYGYTF.

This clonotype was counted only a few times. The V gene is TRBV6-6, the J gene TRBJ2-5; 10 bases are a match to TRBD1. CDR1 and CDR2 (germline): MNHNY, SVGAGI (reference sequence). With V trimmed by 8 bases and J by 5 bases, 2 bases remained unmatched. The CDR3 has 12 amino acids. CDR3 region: CASLGQGETQYF. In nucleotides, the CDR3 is TGTGCCAGCCTGGGACAGGGGGAGACCCAGTACTTC.

In nucleotides, the CDR3 is TGCAGTGCTAGAGAAATAGGGGGGGCCGGGGAGACCCAGTACTTC. This encodes CSAREIGGAGETQYF. This rearrangement joins TRBV20-1 to TRBJ2-5, with D possibly being TRBD2 (7 bases). Trimming took 0 bases from V and 5 from J, leaving 16 bases between them. CDR1 is DFQATT and CDR2 is SNEGSKA in the germline V gene (reference sequence). This CDR3 is built from 15 residues.

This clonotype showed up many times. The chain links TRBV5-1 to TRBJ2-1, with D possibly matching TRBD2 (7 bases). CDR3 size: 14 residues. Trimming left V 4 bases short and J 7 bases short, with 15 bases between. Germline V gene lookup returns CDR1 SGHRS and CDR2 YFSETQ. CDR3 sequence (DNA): TGCGCCAGCAGCGGGGGGGGGCTGTCGAATGAGCAGTTCTTC. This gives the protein CASSGGGLSNEQFF.

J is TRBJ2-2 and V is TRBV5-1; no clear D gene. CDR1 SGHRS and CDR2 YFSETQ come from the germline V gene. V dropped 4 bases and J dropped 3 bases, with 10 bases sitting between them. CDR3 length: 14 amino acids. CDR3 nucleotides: TGCGCCAGCAGCGTACGGACCGACACCGGGGAGCTGTTTTTT. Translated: CASSVRTDTGELFF.

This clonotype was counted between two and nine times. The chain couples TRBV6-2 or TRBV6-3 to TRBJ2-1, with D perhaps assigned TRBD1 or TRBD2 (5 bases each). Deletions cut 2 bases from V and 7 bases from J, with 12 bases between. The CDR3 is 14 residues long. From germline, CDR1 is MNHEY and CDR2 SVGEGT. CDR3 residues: CASSYPGPRNEQFF. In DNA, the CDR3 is TGTGCCAGCAGTTACCCGGGGCCAAGAAATGAGCAGTTCTTC.

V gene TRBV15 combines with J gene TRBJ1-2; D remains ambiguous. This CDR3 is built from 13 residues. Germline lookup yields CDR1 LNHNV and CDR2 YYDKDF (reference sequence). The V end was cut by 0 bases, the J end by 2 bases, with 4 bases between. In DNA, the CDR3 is TGTGCCACCAGCAGAGACAGCAACTATGGCTACACCTTC. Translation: CATSRDSNYGYTF.

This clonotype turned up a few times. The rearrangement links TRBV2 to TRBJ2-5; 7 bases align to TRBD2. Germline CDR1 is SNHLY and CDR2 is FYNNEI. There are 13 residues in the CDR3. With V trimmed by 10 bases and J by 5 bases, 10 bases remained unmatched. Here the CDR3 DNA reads TGTGCCACCTTTAGGGCGGGGGTGGAGACCCAGTACTTC. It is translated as CATFRAGVETQYF. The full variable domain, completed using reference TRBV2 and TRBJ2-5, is EPEVTQTPSHQVTQMGQEVILRCVPISNHLYFYWYRQILGQKVEFLVSFYNNEISEKSEIFDDQFSVERPDGSNFTLKIRSTKLEDSAMYFCATFRAGVETQYFGPGTRLLVL.

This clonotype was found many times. CDR3 sequence reads: CASSWGGRPDSGNTIYF. Here the CDR3 DNA reads TGCGCCAGCAGCTGGGGGGGTAGACCTGACTCTGGAAACACCATATATTTT. The V call is TRBV5-1, the J call TRBJ1-3; D possibly corresponds to TRBD1 (5 bases). The CDR3 spans 17 residues. V was trimmed by 3 bases and J by 0 bases, leaving 16 bases between them. Germline CDR1 is SGHRS and CDR2 is YFSETQ.

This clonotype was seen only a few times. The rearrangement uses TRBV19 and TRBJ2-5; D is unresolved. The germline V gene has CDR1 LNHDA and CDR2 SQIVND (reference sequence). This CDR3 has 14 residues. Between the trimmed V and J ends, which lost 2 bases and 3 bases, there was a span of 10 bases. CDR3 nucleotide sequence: TGTGCCAGTAGTATAACCACTCCAAAAGAGACCCAGTACTTC. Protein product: CASSITTPKETQYF.

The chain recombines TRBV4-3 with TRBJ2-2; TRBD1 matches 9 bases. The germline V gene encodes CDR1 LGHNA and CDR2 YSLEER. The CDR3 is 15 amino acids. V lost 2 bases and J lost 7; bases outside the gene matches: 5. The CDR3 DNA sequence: TGCGCCAGCAGCCAAAAGGACAGGGGCGTCGGGGAGCTGTTTTTT. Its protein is CASSQKDRGVGELFF.

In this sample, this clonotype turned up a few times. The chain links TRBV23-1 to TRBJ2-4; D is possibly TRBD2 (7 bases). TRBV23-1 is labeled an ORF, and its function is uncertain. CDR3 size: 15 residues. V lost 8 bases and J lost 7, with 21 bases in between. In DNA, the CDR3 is TGCGCCAGCCCCAAAAGGTGCGGGGGCTGTAACATTCAGTACTTC. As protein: CASPKRCGGCNIQYF.

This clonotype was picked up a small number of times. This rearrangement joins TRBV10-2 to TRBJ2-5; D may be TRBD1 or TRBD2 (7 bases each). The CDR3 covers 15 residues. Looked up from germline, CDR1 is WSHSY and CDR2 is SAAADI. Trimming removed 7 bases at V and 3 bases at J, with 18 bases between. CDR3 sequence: CASTESGTEEETQYF. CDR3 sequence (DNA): TGCGCCAGCACCGAGAGCGGGACAGAGGAAGAGACCCAGTACTTC.

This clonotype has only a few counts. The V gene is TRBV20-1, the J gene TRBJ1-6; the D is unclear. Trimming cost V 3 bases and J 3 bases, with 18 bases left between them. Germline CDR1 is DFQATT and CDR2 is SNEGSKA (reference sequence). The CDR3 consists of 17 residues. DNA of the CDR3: TGCAGTGCTAGGGGGTTACGAGGTGATTACTATAATTCACCCCTCCACTTT. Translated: CSARGLRGDYYNSPLHF.

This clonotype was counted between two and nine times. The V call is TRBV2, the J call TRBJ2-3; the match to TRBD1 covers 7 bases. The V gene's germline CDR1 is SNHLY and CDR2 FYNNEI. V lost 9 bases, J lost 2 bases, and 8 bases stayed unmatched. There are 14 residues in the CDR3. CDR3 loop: CARSSGTVTDTQYF. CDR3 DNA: TGTGCCAGAAGCTCCGGGACAGTCACAGATACGCAGTATTTT.

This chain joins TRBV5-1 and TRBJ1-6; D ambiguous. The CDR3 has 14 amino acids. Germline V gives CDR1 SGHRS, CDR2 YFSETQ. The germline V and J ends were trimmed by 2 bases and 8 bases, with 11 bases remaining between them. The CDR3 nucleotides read TGCGCCAGCAGCTTAGGGAGAGCCGATTCACCCCTCCACTTT. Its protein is CASSLGRADSPLHF.

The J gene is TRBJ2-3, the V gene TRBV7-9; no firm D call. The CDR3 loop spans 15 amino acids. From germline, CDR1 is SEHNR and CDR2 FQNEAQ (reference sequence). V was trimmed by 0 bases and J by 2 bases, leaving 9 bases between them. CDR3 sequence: CASSLADHSTDTQYF. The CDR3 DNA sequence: TGTGCCAGCAGCTTAGCCGACCACTCCACAGATACGCAGTATTTT.

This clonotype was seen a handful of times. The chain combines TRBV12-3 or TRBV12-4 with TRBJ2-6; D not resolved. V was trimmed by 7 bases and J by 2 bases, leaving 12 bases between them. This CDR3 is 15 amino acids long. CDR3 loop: CASTLLAAGANVLTF. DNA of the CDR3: TGTGCCAGCACCTTACTTGCCGCTGGGGCCAACGTCCTGACTTTC.

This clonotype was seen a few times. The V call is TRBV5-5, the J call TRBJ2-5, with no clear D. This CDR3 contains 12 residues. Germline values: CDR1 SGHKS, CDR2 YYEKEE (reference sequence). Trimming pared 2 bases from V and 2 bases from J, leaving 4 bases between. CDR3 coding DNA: TGTGCCAGCAGCTTTGCGCAAGAGACCCAGTACTTC. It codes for CASSFAQETQYF. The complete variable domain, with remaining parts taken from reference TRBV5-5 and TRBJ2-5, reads DAGVTQSPTHLIKTRGQQVTLRCSPISGHKSVSWYQQVLGQGPQFIFQYYEKEERGRGNFPDRFSARQFPNYSSELNVNALLLGDSALYLCASSFAQETQYFGPGTRLLVL.

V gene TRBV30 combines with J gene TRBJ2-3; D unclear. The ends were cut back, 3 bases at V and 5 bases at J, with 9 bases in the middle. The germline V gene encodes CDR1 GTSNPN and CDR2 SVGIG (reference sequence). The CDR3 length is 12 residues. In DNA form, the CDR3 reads TGTGCCTGGAGCCTCGTTAGAGATACGCAGTATTTT. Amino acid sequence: CAWSLVRDTQYF.

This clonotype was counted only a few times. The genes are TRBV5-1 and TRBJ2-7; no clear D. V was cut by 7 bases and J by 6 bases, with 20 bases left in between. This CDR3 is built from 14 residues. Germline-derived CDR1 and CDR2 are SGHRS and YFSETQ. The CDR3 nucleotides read TGCGCCAGCGCGAAAAACAATGGAGCCGGCGAGCAGTACGTC. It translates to CASAKNNGAGEQYV.

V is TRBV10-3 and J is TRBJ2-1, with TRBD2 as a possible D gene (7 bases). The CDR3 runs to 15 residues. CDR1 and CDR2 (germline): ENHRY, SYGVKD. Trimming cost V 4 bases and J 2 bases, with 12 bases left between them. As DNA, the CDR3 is TGTGCCATCAGTGTCGGGGGGCTCACCTACAATGAGCAGTTCTTC. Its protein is CAISVGGLTYNEQFF.

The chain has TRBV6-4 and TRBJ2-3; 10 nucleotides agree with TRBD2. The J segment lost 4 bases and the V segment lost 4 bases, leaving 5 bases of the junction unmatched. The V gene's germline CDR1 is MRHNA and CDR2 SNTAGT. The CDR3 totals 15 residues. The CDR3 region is CASSASSGGADTQYF. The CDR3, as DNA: TGTGCCAGCAGTGCCTCGAGCGGGGGGGCAGATACGCAGTATTTT.

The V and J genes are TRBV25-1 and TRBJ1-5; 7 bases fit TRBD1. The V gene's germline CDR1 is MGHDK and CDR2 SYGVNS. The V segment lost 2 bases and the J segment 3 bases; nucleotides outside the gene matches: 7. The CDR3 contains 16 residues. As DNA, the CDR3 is TGTGCCAGCAGTGAAATGGGCAGGGGGTTCAATCAGCCCCAGCATTTT. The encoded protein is CASSEMGRGFNQPQHF.

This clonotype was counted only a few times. The CDR3 loop reads CASSLTDTTGVREKLFF. The CDR3 DNA is TGTGCCAGCAGCTTAACGGATACGACGGGGGTGAGGGAAAAACTGTTTTTT. The V call is TRBV7-2, the J call TRBJ1-4; possible D gene TRBD1, 5 bases. Trimming cost V 2 bases and J 8 bases, with 21 bases left between them. Germline lookup yields CDR1 SGHTA and CDR2 FQGNSA. The CDR3 is made up of 17 amino acids.

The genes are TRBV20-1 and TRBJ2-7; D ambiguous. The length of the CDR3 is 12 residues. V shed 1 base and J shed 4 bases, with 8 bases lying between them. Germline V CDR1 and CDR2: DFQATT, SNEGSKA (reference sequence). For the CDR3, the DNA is TGCAGTGCTAGAGGACTTAGGTACGAGCAGTACTTC. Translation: CSARGLRYEQYF.

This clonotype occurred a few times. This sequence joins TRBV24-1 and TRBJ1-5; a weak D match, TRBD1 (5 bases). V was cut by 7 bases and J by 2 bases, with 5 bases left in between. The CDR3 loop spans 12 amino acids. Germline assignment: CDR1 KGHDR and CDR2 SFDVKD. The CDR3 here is CATSRGNQPQHF. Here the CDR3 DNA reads TGTGCCACCAGCAGGGGCAATCAGCCCCAGCATTTT.

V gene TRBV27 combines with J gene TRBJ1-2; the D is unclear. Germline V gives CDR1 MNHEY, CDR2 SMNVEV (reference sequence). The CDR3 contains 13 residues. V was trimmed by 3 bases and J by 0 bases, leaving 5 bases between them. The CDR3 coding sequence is TGTGCCAGCAGTTTCACGCCTAACTATGGCTACACCTTC. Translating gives CASSFTPNYGYTF.

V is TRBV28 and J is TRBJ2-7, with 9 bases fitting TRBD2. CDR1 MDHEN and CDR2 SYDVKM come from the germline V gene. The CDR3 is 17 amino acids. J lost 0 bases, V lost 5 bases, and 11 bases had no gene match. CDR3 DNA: TGTGCCAGCAGTCCCCAAACGACTAGCGGTGGCTCCTACGAGCAGTACGTC. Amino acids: CASSPQTTSGGSYEQYV.

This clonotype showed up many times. The CDR3 DNA reads TGCGCCAGCAGCCAAGATCTAGCGGGAAACAATGAGCAGTTCTTC. It is translated as CASSQDLAGNNEQFF. The chain couples TRBV4-3 to TRBJ2-1; 9 bases are a match to TRBD2. The germline CDR1 and CDR2 sequences are LGHNA and YSLEER. The CDR3 covers 15 residues. V was pared by 0 bases and J by 5 bases, with 2 bases of the junction left unmatched.

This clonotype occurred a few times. Here the CDR3 reads CASSESRDWAYNEQFF. CDR3 DNA: TGCGCCAGCAGTGAGTCCCGGGACTGGGCCTACAATGAGCAGTTCTTC. This chain uses TRBV10-2 with TRBJ2-1, with a possible D match to TRBD2 (6 bases). V shed 0 bases and J shed 2 bases, with 11 bases lying between them. This CDR3 spans 16 amino acids. Germline CDR1 and CDR2: WSHSY and SAAADI.